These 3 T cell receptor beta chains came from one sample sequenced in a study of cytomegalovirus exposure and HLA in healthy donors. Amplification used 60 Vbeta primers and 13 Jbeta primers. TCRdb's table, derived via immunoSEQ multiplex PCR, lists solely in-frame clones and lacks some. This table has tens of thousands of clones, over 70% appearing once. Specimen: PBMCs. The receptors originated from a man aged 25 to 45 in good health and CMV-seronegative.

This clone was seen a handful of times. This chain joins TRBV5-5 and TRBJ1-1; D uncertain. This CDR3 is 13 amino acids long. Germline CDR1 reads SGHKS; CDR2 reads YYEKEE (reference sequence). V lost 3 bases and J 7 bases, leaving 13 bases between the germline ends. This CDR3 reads CASSSAGDHEAFF. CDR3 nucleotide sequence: TGTGCCAGCAGCTCGGCGGGAGACCATGAAGCTTTCTTT.

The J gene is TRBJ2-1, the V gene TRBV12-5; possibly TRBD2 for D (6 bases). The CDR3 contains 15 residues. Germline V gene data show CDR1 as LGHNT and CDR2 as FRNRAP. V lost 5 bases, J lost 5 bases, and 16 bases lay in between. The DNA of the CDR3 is TGTGCTAGTGGTGGGGGGTCCCGAGGGGACAATGAGCAGTTCTTC. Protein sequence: CASGGGSRGDNEQFF.

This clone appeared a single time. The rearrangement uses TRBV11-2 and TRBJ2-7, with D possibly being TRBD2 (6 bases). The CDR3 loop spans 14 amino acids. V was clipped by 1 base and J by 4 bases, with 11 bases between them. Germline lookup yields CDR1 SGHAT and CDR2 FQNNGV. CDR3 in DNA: TGTGCCAGCAGCTTAGTTACTAGCAGTTACGAGCAGTACTTC. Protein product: CASSLVTSSYEQYF.